Below, one T cell receptor (beta chain) is given with its context. The antigen remains undetermined. One end of the junction varies from germline; a read error may be responsible. The CDR3 extends over 13 amino acids. Per germline, CDR1 SSHAT and CDR2 FNYEAQ (reference sequence). Naive CD8 cells comprised CD45RO-negative, CCR7-positively selected cells, excluding terminally differentiated effector memory CD45RA+ cells. This sample was included in a study of shared clonotypes between healthy human individuals. The study's findings and limits: Non-shared clonotypes displayed generation probabilities falling below those of clonotypes present in all four donors.

For each subset, genomic DNA was distributed in equal portions over several immunoSEQ plates. TCRdb keeps only in-frame clones here, not all; method: immunoSEQ multiplex PCR. The sample lists 1.5 million to 2.5 million clones; about 95% were seen once. The specimen was naive CD8+ T cells sorted from blood. The rearrangement uses TRBV7-7 and TRBJ2-5, with D perhaps matching TRBD2 (5 bases). The sequence was collected from a man aged 18 to 35 in good health. The CDR3 sequence is CASSLSSGETQYF. The CDR3 nucleotides are TGTGCTAGCAGCTTAAGCAGCGGAGAGACCCAGTACTTC. Complete variable domain (other parts from reference TRBV7-7 and TRBJ2-5): GAGVSQSPRYKVTKRGQDVTLRCDPISSHATLYWYQQALGQGPEFLTYFNYEAQPDKSGLPSDRFSAERPEGSISTLTIQRTEQRDSAMYRCASSLSSGETQYFGPGTRLLVL.